The clone carrying this TCR beta chain turned up a few times. Its antigen is not identified. The entry originates in a study of vaccination and CD4 T cells after COVID-19. Study background: Investigators stimulated cells with overlapping spike peptides drawn from SARS-CoV-2, HCoV-NL63, HCoV-OC43 and HCoV-229E.

The CDR3 extends over 16 amino acids. J gave up 1 base and V 5 bases, and 10 bases lay outside the gene matches. Germline CDR1 is LNHDA and CDR2 is SQIVND (reference sequence). Sequencing of cultured CD4+ T cell DNA used the Oncomine TCR Beta short-read assay. After culture, CD4+ T cells served as the source for genomic DNA extraction. Each CDR3 protein gets one entry after TCRdb re-called the PCR reads with MiXCR. The sample holds approximately 25,000 distinct CDR3 sequences, about 56% seen once. As to treatment: roughly 10-day PBMC culture with coronavirus spike peptide pools or control peptides (ViraFEST assay). Cell culture was performed with approximately 1.8 million PBMCs per well in the presence of 7.5 to 10 IU/ml IL-2 and around 9.7 ug/ml peptide pools.

The sample consisted of CD4+ T cells from blood, cultured in vitro. The receptor was derived from a human donor who had recovered from COVID-19. The chain carries TRBV19 and TRBJ2-7; 8 nucleotides align to TRBD2. CDR3 coding DNA: TGTGCCAGTAGTTTCCGTAGCGGGATAGGGTCCTACGAGCAGTACTTC. It codes for CASSFRSGIGSYEQYF.